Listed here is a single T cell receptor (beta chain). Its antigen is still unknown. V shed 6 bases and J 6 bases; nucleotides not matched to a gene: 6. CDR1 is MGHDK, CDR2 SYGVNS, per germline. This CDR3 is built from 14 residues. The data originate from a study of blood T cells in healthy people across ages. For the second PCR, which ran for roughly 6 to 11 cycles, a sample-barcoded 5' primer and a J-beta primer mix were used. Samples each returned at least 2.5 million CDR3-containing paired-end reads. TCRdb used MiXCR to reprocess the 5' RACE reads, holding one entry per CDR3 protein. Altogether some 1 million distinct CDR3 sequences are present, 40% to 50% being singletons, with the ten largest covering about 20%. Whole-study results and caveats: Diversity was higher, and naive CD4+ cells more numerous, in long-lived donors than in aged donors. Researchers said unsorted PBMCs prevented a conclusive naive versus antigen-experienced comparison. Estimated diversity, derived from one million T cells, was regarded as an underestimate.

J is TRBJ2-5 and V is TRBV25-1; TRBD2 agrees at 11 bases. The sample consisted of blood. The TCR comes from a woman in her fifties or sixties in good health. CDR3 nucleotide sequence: TGTGCCAGCAGCTTACTAGCGGGAGTAAAGACCCAGTACTTC. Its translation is CASSLLAGVKTQYF.